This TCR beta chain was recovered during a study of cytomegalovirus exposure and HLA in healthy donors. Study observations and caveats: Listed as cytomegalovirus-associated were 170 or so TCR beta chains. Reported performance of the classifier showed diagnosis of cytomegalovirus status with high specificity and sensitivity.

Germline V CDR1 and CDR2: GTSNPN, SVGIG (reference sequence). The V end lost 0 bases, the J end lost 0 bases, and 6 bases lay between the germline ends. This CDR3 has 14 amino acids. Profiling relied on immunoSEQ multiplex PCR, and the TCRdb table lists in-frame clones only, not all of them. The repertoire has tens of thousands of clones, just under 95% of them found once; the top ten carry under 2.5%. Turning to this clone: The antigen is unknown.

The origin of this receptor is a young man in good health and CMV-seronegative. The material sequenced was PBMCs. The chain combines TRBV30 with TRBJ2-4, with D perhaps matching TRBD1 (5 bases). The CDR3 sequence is CAWSVGVAKNIQYF. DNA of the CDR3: TGTGCCTGGAGTGTAGGGGTAGCCAAAAACATTCAGTACTTC.